One sample yielded the 9 T cell receptor beta chains listed below, sequenced in a study of technical replicates of blood from a handful of donors. Produced via immunoSEQ multiplex PCR; TCRdb's table is partial and in-frame only. Found here are tens of thousands of clones, about 89% of them singletons; the top ten hold over 4%. The specimen sequenced was PBMCs. The receptors shown here come from a human donor in good health. Some clones in this sample may be carry-over from other donors' samples.

Only a few counts were recorded for this clone. The CDR3 here is CASSFMAWGQPNTEAFF. In DNA form, the CDR3 reads TGTGCCAGCAGCTTCATGGCATGGGGCCAACCAAACACTGAAGCTTTCTTT. J is TRBJ1-1 and V is TRBV11-1, with D possibly being TRBD1 (5 bases). The CDR3 is made up of 17 amino acids. Per the germline V gene, CDR1 is SGHAT and CDR2 is FQDESV (reference sequence). V lost 3 bases and J lost 2, with 19 bases in between. The full variable domain, its missing parts supplied by reference TRBV11-1 and TRBJ1-1, is EAEVAQSPRYKITEKSQAVAFWCDPISGHATLYWYRQILGQGPELLVQFQDESVVDDSQLPKDRFSAERLKGVDSTLKIQPAELGDSAMYLCASSFMAWGQPNTEAFFGQGTRLTVV.

This sequence joins TRBV5-6 and TRBJ2-3; D might be TRBD2 (7 bases). V was shortened by 2 bases and J by 0 bases, with 19 bases between the two germline ends. Germline values: CDR1 SGHDT, CDR2 YYEEEE. This CDR3 is 18 amino acids long. The CDR3, as DNA: TGTGCCAGCAGCTTTTTGAGGGGGGGGAACCCTAGCACAGATACGCAGTATTTT. This codes for CASSFLRGGNPSTDTQYF.

This clone was seen once. The rearrangement uses TRBV10-2 and TRBJ2-1, with 8 nucleotides matching TRBD2. The junction had 15 bases not matched to a gene; V was cut back by 7 bases and J by 7 bases. CDR1 and CDR2 from the germline V gene are WSHSY and SAAADI. The length of the CDR3 is 16 residues. DNA of the CDR3: TGCGCCAGCACCAGGTCCGGGGGGGGGCCTGGGAATGAGCAGTTCTTC. Translated: CASTRSGGGPGNEQFF.

The chain recombines TRBV6-5 with TRBJ2-1, with D possibly matching TRBD1 (5 bases). The V gene lost 3 bases and the J gene lost 6 bases, with 15 bases spanning the gap. Germline CDR1 is MNHEY and CDR2 is SVGAGI. The CDR3 length is 15 residues. The CDR3 reads CASSYSSGFSNEQFF. For the CDR3, the DNA is TGTGCCAGCAGTTATTCCTCAGGGTTTAGCAATGAGCAGTTCTTC.

The V and J genes are TRBV5-1 and TRBJ2-7; TRBD2 aligns across 11 bases. The CDR3 is 15 residues long. CDR1 is SGHRS and CDR2 is YFSETQ in the germline V gene. The V segment lost 5 bases and the J segment 3 bases; nucleotides outside the gene matches: 7. CDR3 DNA: TGCGCCAGCAGGGAAGAAACTAGCGGGAGCTACGAGCAGTACTTC. This codes for CASREETSGSYEQYF.

The chain links TRBV4-1 to TRBJ1-1, with 10 positions matching TRBD1. V lost 4 bases, J lost 4 bases, and 15 bases stayed unmatched. Germline V gives CDR1 MGHRA, CDR2 YSYEKL. CDR3 length: 18 residues. The CDR3 reads CASSLETGGFLGRTEAFF. The CDR3 DNA reads TGCGCCAGCAGCCTAGAGACAGGGGGCTTCCTAGGGCGCACTGAAGCTTTCTTT.

The chain combines TRBV6-5 with TRBJ2-5; the D gene is possibly TRBD2 (7 bases). Germline V CDR1 and CDR2: MNHEY, SVGAGI. The CDR3 covers 15 residues. Trimming took 5 bases from V and 5 from J, leaving 18 bases between them. The CDR3 DNA follows: TGTGCCAGCAGTACCCCGGGGGGCCGGTATGAGACCCAGTACTTC. This gives the protein CASSTPGGRYETQYF.

The rearrangement links TRBV5-6 to TRBJ1-2, with D uncertain. Per the germline V gene, CDR1 is SGHDT and CDR2 is YYEEEE. Trimming stripped 4 bases from V and 0 bases from J, with 10 bases between. The CDR3 length is 14 residues. The CDR3: CASSRRDANYGYTF. The CDR3, as DNA: TGTGCCAGCAGCCGGAGGGATGCTAACTATGGCTACACCTTC.

The DNA of the CDR3 is TGTGCCACCAGCAGGGATGGACAGGGGAACACTGAAGCTTTCTTT. The encoded protein is CATSRDGQGNTEAFF. The rearrangement joins TRBV15 to TRBJ1-1; 8 positions agree with TRBD1. The CDR3 has 15 residues. With V trimmed by 3 bases and J by 1 base, 4 bases remained unmatched. The germline V gene has CDR1 LNHNV and CDR2 YYDKDF (reference sequence).